Shown below are 9 T cell receptor beta chains from a single sample sequenced in a study of T cells in localized non-small cell lung cancer. TCRdb keeps only in-frame clones here, not all; method: immunoSEQ multiplex PCR. The repertoire has approximately 30,000 clones, around 90% of them found once; the top ten carry approximately 12%. Sequencing was performed on peripheral blood mononuclear cells, taken before any cancer treatment. The receptors stem from a female donor older than 55 with stage II lung adenocarcinoma.

The chain has TRBV28 and TRBJ1-2; 8 nucleotides line up with TRBD1. V was clipped by 5 bases and J by 2 bases; unmatched bases: 4. From germline, CDR1 is MDHEN and CDR2 SYDVKM. The CDR3 has 14 residues. The CDR3 coding sequence is TGTGCCAGCAGTCCAGGGGGCTCCAACTATGGCTACACCTTC. Its protein product is CASSPGGSNYGYTF.

The rearrangement uses TRBV4-3 and TRBJ2-1; 8 bases are a match to TRBD2. This CDR3 is built from 14 residues. The ends lost 3 bases at V and 5 bases at J; junction bases unmatched: 3. Germline V CDR1 and CDR2: LGHNA, YSLEER. CDR3 nucleotide sequence: TGCGCCAGCAGCCACCTGACTAGCGACAATGAGCAGTTCTTC. Amino acid sequence: CASSHLTSDNEQFF.

The V call is TRBV4-3, the J call TRBJ1-4; D gene unclear. Germline V gene lookup returns CDR1 LGHNA and CDR2 YSLEER. V lost 3 bases and J 8 bases, leaving 16 bases between the germline ends. The length of the CDR3 is 15 residues. The CDR3 loop is CASSQLPGDWEKLFF. CDR3 coding DNA: TGCGCCAGCAGCCAGCTTCCGGGAGATTGGGAAAAACTGTTTTTT.

This clone was seen only once. This chain uses TRBV5-4 with TRBJ2-7, with a weak D call TRBD2 (5 bases). The V gene's germline CDR1 is SGHNT and CDR2 YYREEE (reference sequence). CDR3 length: 13 amino acids. V gave up 4 bases and J gave up 4 bases, with 12 bases separating them. The DNA for the CDR3 is TGTGCCAGCAGCCGACCGGGAAGGTACGAGCAGTACTTC. Translating gives CASSRPGRYEQYF.

The chain links TRBV4-3 to TRBJ1-2; D remains unclear. V was trimmed by 0 bases and J by 2 bases, leaving 10 bases between them. The CDR3 totals 15 residues. Germline CDR1 and CDR2: LGHNA and YSLEER. CDR3: CASSQEKGSNYGYTF. As DNA, the CDR3 is TGCGCCAGCAGCCAAGAGAAAGGGTCGAACTATGGCTACACCTTC.

The count of this clone is one. This rearrangement joins TRBV2 to TRBJ2-3, with 7 bases lining up with TRBD2. V trimming: 8 bases; J trimming: 2 bases; junction bases outside the gene matches: 1. The length of the CDR3 is 12 residues. CDR1 is SNHLY and CDR2 is FYNNEI in the germline V gene. CDR3 in amino acids: CASGGVTDTQYF. CDR3 DNA sequence: TGTGCCAGCGGGGGGGTCACAGATACGCAGTATTTT.

The rearrangement joins TRBV9 to TRBJ2-2, with unresolved D. Germline V gene data show CDR1 as SGDLS and CDR2 as YYNGEE. This CDR3 comprises 14 residues. Trimming stripped 3 bases from V and 5 bases from J, with 11 bases between. The CDR3 loop is CASSGELGTGELFF. The CDR3, as DNA: TGTGCCAGCAGCGGCGAGCTTGGGACCGGGGAGCTGTTTTTT.

The chain links TRBV28 to TRBJ1-2; D is possibly TRBD1 (5 bases). This CDR3 region has 15 residues. V lost 4 bases, J lost 2 bases, and 14 bases lay in between. The V gene's germline CDR1 is MDHEN and CDR2 SYDVKM. CDR3 DNA sequence: TGTGCCAGCAGTTCCCCCGGGACGGTGAACTATGGCTACACCTTC. Its translation: CASSSPGTVNYGYTF.

This clone has a handful of counts. This chain joins TRBV15 and TRBJ1-1, with D possibly being TRBD1 (6 bases). Looked up from germline, CDR1 is LNHNV and CDR2 is YYDKDF (reference sequence). The CDR3 has 15 residues. Deletions cut 3 bases from V and 4 bases from J, with 15 bases between. CDR3 DNA: TGTGCCACCAGCAGGGATTACTCAGGGGCCACTGAAGCTTTCTTT. This translates into CATSRDYSGATEAFF.